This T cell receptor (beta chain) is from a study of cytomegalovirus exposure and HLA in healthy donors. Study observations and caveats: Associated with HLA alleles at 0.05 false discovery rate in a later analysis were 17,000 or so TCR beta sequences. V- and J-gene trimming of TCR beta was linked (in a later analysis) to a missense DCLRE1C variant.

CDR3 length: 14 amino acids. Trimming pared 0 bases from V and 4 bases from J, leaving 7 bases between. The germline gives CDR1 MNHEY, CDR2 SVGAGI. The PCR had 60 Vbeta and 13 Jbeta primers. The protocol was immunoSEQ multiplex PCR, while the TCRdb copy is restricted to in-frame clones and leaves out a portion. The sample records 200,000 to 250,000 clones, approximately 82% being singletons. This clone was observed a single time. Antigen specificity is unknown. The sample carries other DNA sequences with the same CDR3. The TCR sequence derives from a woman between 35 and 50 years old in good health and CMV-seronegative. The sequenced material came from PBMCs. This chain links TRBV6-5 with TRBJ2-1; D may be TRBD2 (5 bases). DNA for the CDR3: TGTGCCAGCAGTTACTCGCGGGTTTACAATGAGCAGTTCTTC. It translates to CASSYSRVYNEQFF.